The 5 T cell receptor beta chains given below trace back to one sample, sequenced in a study of T-cell memory formation after mild COVID-19. TCRdb independently ran MiXCR on the 5' RACE reads; one entry per CDR3 protein. The table lists about 290,000 distinct CDR3 sequences, 15% of them singletons. Sequenced material: PBMCs or a T cell subset sorted from them (not recorded which). These receptors were obtained from a man younger than 35 who had mild COVID-19 (a few samples of this study predate the infection). Cell type and time point are not known.

This chain joins TRBV20-1 and TRBJ2-1; D gene uncertain. The CDR3 is 13 residues long. Germline V gives CDR1 DFQATT, CDR2 SNEGSKA (reference sequence). V was clipped by 7 bases and J by 2 bases, with 12 bases between them. The CDR3 bases are TGCAGTGGCCGGCTATACCCCTACAATGAGCAGTTCTTC. Encoded protein: CSGRLYPYNEQFF.

In this sample, this clonotype turned up a few times. In nucleotides, the CDR3 is TGTGCCAGCAGCCACCAAGGAAATGAGCAGTTCTTC. Encoded protein: CASSHQGNEQFF. The J gene is TRBJ2-1, the V gene TRBV7-9; no clear D. This CDR3 contains 12 residues. Germline loops: CDR1 SEHNR, CDR2 FQNEAQ (reference sequence). With 5 bases removed from V and 7 bases from J, the gap between germline ends came to 9 bases.

The sample holds a few counts of this clonotype. This chain joins TRBV9 and TRBJ2-7; TRBD1 is a possible D gene (5 bases). The CDR3 has 12 residues. V was shortened by 3 bases and J by 3 bases, with 7 bases between the two germline ends. Per the germline V gene, CDR1 is SGDLS and CDR2 is YYNGEE. CDR3 nucleotide sequence: TGTGCCAGCAGCGACCAGGGCTACGAGCAGTACTTC. Its translation: CASSDQGYEQYF.

This clonotype was picked up a small number of times. V usage is TRBV7-8 and J usage is TRBJ2-5; 9 nucleotides match TRBD1. The germline V gene encodes CDR1 SGHVS and CDR2 FQNEAQ. Losses at the gene ends were 3 bases for V and 5 bases for J; bases not matched to a gene: 10. The CDR3 covers 16 residues. CDR3 sequence reads: CASSFRTGVVRETQYF. Written as DNA, the CDR3 is TGTGCCAGCAGCTTTCGGACAGGGGTGGTGAGGGAGACCCAGTACTTC.

This rearrangement joins TRBV3-1 to TRBJ2-3; weak D call: TRBD2 (6 bases). The V and J ends lost 4 bases and 4 bases respectively, with 15 bases between them. The CDR3 sequence is 15 residues long. Germline CDR1 LGHDT, CDR2 YNNKEL (reference sequence). Written as DNA, the CDR3 is TGTGCCAGCAGCCGACCCGGGGGTGGCCCAGATACGCAGTATTTT. Translation gives CASSRPGGGPDTQYF.